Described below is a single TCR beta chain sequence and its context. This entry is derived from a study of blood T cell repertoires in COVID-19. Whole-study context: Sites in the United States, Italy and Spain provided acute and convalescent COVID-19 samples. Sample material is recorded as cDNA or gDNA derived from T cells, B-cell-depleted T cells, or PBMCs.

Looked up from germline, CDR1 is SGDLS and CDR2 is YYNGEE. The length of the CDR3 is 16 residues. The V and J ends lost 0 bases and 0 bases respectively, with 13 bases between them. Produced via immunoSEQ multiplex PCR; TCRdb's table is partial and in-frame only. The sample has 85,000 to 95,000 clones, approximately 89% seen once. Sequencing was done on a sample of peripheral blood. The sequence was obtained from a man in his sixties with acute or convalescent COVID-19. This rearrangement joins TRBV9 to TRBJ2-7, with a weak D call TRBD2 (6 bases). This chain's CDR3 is CASSVGPGVSSYEQYF. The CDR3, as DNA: TGTGCCAGCAGCGTAGGTCCGGGGGTTAGCTCCTACGAGCAGTACTTC.